These T cell receptor beta chains were read from a single sample in a study of cytomegalovirus exposure and HLA in healthy donors. Sequencing was performed with immunoSEQ multiplex PCR; in TCRdb, only in-frame clones are kept and a portion is missing. The repertoire includes roughly 120,000 clones, around three quarters of them detected once, and approximately 4% sits in the top ten. The specimen sequenced was PBMCs. The receptors stem from a man under 40 in good health and CMV-seropositive. Both conserved end residues are part of each CDR3. The D gene is left open where the match is weak. Part of the rows lack a size; the others show once, few, many or a class for expanded clones.

d_gene: .
j_gene: TRBJ1-4
abundance: once
v_gene: TRBV27
CDR3aa: CASSFHRAEKLFF
CDR3nt: TGTGCCAGCAGTTTCCACAGGGCAGAAAAACTGTTTTTT

d_gene: .
j_gene: TRBJ1-1
abundance: .
v_gene: TRBV18
CDR3aa: CASSPRQGPNTEAFF
CDR3nt: TGTGCCAGCTCACCTCGGCAGGGTCCGAACACTGAAGCTTTCTTT

d_gene: .
j_gene: TRBJ2-1
abundance: .
v_gene: TRBV7-9
CDR3aa: CSSTFPGQDNNEQFF
CDR3nt: TGTTCCAGCACCTTTCCGGGACAAGACAACAATGAGCAGTTCTTC

d_gene: .
j_gene: TRBJ2-1
abundance: .
v_gene: TRBV7-3
CDR3aa: CASSPRVGGAAYNEQFF
CDR3nt: TGTGCCAGCAGCCCTCGGGTGGGGGGGGCGGCCTACAATGAGCAGTTCTTC

d_gene: .
j_gene: TRBJ1-1
abundance: .
v_gene: TRBV4-3
CDR3aa: CASSRGVGGGNTEAFF
CDR3nt: TGCGCCAGCAGCCGAGGGGTCGGGGGGGGAAACACTGAAGCTTTCTTT

d_gene: TRBD1
j_gene: TRBJ2-7
abundance: .
v_gene: TRBV6-1
CDR3aa: CASSGDRGSYEQYF
CDR3nt: TGTGCCAGCAGTGGGGACAGGGGCTCCTACGAGCAGTACTTC

d_gene: TRBD2
j_gene: TRBJ2-5
abundance: .
v_gene: TRBV11-3
CDR3aa: CASSLSSGGTGYQETQYF
CDR3nt: TGTGCCAGCAGCTTGAGTAGCGGGGGCACGGGGTACCAAGAGACCCAGTACTTC

d_gene: TRBD2
j_gene: TRBJ2-1
abundance: .
v_gene: TRBV19
CDR3aa: CASSIPRGRRQFF
CDR3nt: TGTGCCAGTAGTATACCGCGCGGGAGAAGGCAGTTCTTC

d_gene: .
j_gene: TRBJ1-2
abundance: .
v_gene: TRBV21-1
CDR3aa: CASSKEYHSTGSCGYTF
CDR3nt: TGTGCCAGCAGCAAAGAATACCATTCGACAGGGTCTTGTGGCTACACCTTC

d_gene: TRBD2
j_gene: TRBJ2-7
abundance: .
v_gene: TRBV6-5
CDR3aa: CASRRTSGGAYEQYF
CDR3nt: TGTGCCAGCAGGAGAACTAGCGGGGGGGCATACGAGCAGTACTTC

d_gene: .
j_gene: TRBJ1-1
abundance: .
v_gene: TRBV7-3
CDR3aa: CASSLGKNTEAFF
CDR3nt: TGTGCCAGCAGCTTAGGCAAGAACACTGAAGCTTTCTTT

d_gene: .
j_gene: TRBJ1-6
abundance: .
v_gene: TRBV6-5
CDR3aa: CASSYVHRVRSPLHF
CDR3nt: TGTGCCAGCAGTTACGTTCACAGGGTTCGGTCACCCCTCCACTTT

d_gene: .
j_gene: TRBJ2-7
abundance: .
v_gene: TRBV28
CDR3aa: CASSFRDFSYEQYF
CDR3nt: TGTGCCAGCAGCTTCCGGGACTTCTCCTACGAGCAGTACTTC

d_gene: TRBD2
j_gene: TRBJ2-3
abundance: .
v_gene: TRBV7-9
CDR3aa: CASSLRGVDTQYF
CDR3nt: TGTGCCAGCAGCTTGCGGGGGGTAGATACGCAGTATTTT

d_gene: TRBD1
j_gene: TRBJ1-2
abundance: few
v_gene: TRBV6-6
CDR3aa: CASSYPDRGYGYTF
CDR3nt: TGTGCCAGCAGTTACCCCGACAGGGGCTATGGCTACACCTTC

d_gene: .
j_gene: TRBJ1-2
abundance: .
v_gene: TRBV30
CDR3aa: CAWSVPGSAYGYTF
CDR3nt: TGTGCCTGGAGTGTTCCAGGGTCGGCCTATGGCTACACCTTC

d_gene: TRBD2
j_gene: TRBJ2-7
abundance: few
v_gene: TRBV5-1
CDR3aa: CASSLDWTSSYEQYF
CDR3nt: TGCGCCAGCAGCTTGGACTGGACTAGCTCCTACGAGCAGTACTTC

d_gene: .
j_gene: TRBJ1-2
abundance: .
v_gene: TRBV4-2
CDR3aa: CATSSAGSHYGYTF
CDR3nt: TGTGCCACCTCGTCGGCGGGTTCCCACTATGGCTACACCTTC

d_gene: .
j_gene: TRBJ2-1
abundance: .
v_gene: TRBV9
CDR3aa: CASSVGQYNEQFF
CDR3nt: TGTGCCAGCAGCGTAGGACAGTACAATGAGCAGTTCTTC

d_gene: TRBD1
j_gene: TRBJ1-1
abundance: .
v_gene: TRBV30
CDR3aa: CAGDRAVREAFF
CDR3nt: TGTGCCGGGGACAGGGCCGTTCGTGAAGCTTTCTTT

d_gene: TRBD2
j_gene: TRBJ2-7
abundance: .
v_gene: TRBV27
CDR3aa: CASSHGTSGSREQYF
CDR3nt: TGTGCCAGCAGTCACGGGACTAGCGGGAGCAGGGAGCAGTACTTC

d_gene: TRBD1
j_gene: TRBJ2-1
abundance: .
v_gene: TRBV5-8
CDR3aa: CASSLAPGTVYNEQFF
CDR3nt: TGTGCCAGCAGCTTGGCCCCCGGGACAGTCTACAATGAGCAGTTCTTC

d_gene: .
j_gene: TRBJ1-5
abundance: .
v_gene: TRBV27
CDR3aa: CASSQRNRSNQPQHF
CDR3nt: TGTGCCAGCAGTCAACGCAACAGAAGCAATCAGCCCCAGCATTTT

d_gene: .
j_gene: TRBJ2-5
abundance: .
v_gene: TRBV6-5
CDR3aa: CVSSLSAEGQETQYF
CDR3nt: TGTGTCAGCAGCCTATCTGCGGAGGGCCAAGAGACCCAGTACTTC

d_gene: .
j_gene: TRBJ1-4
abundance: .
v_gene: TRBV11-2
CDR3aa: CASSRHRATNEKLFF
CDR3nt: TGTGCCAGCAGTCGACACAGGGCAACTAATGAAAAACTGTTTTTT

d_gene: .
j_gene: TRBJ1-1
abundance: .
v_gene: TRBV19
CDR3aa: CASSMSGLGYTEAFF
CDR3nt: TGTGCCAGTAGTATGTCAGGGTTAGGGTACACTGAAGCTTTCTTT

d_gene: .
j_gene: TRBJ1-6
abundance: .
v_gene: TRBV7-2
CDR3aa: CASSLLGTSTSPLHF
CDR3nt: TGTGCCAGCAGCTTATTGGGGACAAGTACTTCACCCCTCCACTTT

d_gene: .
j_gene: TRBJ2-3
abundance: .
v_gene: TRBV2
CDR3aa: CASSDVGGDTQYF
CDR3nt: TGTGCCAGCAGTGACGTAGGAGGGGATACGCAGTATTTT

d_gene: .
j_gene: TRBJ1-1
abundance: few
v_gene: TRBV18
CDR3aa: CASSPPFRGEAFF
CDR3nt: TGTGCCAGCTCACCACCATTCAGGGGTGAAGCTTTCTTT

d_gene: .
j_gene: TRBJ1-1
abundance: .
v_gene: TRBV30
CDR3aa: CAWRMTGSTEAFF
CDR3nt: TGTGCCTGGAGGATGACAGGTAGTACTGAAGCTTTCTTT

d_gene: TRBD1
j_gene: TRBJ2-5
abundance: .
v_gene: TRBV9
CDR3aa: CASSGYRGGETQYF
CDR3nt: TGTGCCAGCAGCGGCTACAGGGGTGGGGAGACCCAGTACTTC

d_gene: .
j_gene: TRBJ1-1
abundance: .
v_gene: TRBV5-1
CDR3aa: CASSQQGVNTEAFF
CDR3nt: TGCGCCAGCAGTCAACAGGGAGTGAACACTGAAGCTTTCTTT

d_gene: .
j_gene: TRBJ1-1
abundance: .
v_gene: TRBV7-2
CDR3aa: CASSLVGAGDTEAFF
CDR3nt: TGTGCCAGCAGCTTAGTGGGGGCGGGGGACACTGAAGCTTTCTTT

d_gene: .
j_gene: TRBJ2-1
abundance: .
v_gene: TRBV2
CDR3aa: CASGYIGNEQFF
CDR3nt: TGTGCCAGCGGTTATATCGGCAATGAGCAGTTCTTC

d_gene: .
j_gene: TRBJ1-1
abundance: .
v_gene: TRBV6-5
CDR3aa: CASSYSIVSEAFF
CDR3nt: TGTGCCAGCAGTTACTCGATTGTCAGTGAAGCTTTCTTT

d_gene: .
j_gene: TRBJ2-5
abundance: .
v_gene: TRBV5-1
CDR3aa: CASSIGYLGAFNGETQYF
CDR3nt: TGCGCCAGCAGCATCGGATATCTGGGGGCGTTCAATGGAGAGACCCAGTACTTC

d_gene: TRBD1
j_gene: TRBJ1-1
abundance: .
v_gene: TRBV5-1
CDR3aa: CASSRDSFEAFF
CDR3nt: TGCGCCAGCAGCCGGGACAGTTTTGAAGCTTTCTTT

d_gene: .
j_gene: TRBJ1-5
abundance: .
v_gene: TRBV28
CDR3aa: CASSLEGQGNQPQHF
CDR3nt: TGTGCCAGCAGTTTAGAGGGCCAGGGCAATCAGCCCCAGCATTTT

d_gene: .
j_gene: TRBJ1-4
abundance: few
v_gene: TRBV7-6
CDR3aa: CASSLGANGSEKLFF
CDR3nt: TGTGCCAGCAGCTTAGGCGCAAACGGGAGTGAAAAACTGTTTTTT

d_gene: .
j_gene: TRBJ2-2
abundance: .
v_gene: TRBV7-3
CDR3aa: CASRPGGTGELFF
CDR3nt: TGTGCCAGTCGGCCCGGGGGCACCGGGGAGCTGTTTTTT

d_gene: .
j_gene: TRBJ2-3
abundance: .
v_gene: TRBV6-5
CDR3aa: CASSYGAGTDTQYF
CDR3nt: TGTGCCAGCAGTTACGGAGCGGGCACAGATACGCAGTATTTT

d_gene: TRBD1
j_gene: TRBJ2-5
abundance: once
v_gene: TRBV15
CDR3aa: CATSRDGDREAETQYF
CDR3nt: TGTGCCACCAGCAGAGATGGGGACAGGGAGGCAGAGACCCAGTACTTC

d_gene: .
j_gene: TRBJ2-1
abundance: few
v_gene: TRBV19
CDR3aa: CASRTHPSAYNEQFF
CDR3nt: TGTGCCAGTAGAACACACCCCAGCGCCTACAATGAGCAGTTCTTC

d_gene: TRBD2
j_gene: TRBJ2-3
abundance: .
v_gene: TRBV7-9
CDR3aa: CASSPNWREGHDTQYF
CDR3nt: TGTGCCAGCAGCCCGAATTGGCGGGAGGGCCACGATACGCAGTATTTT

d_gene: TRBD1
j_gene: TRBJ2-3
abundance: .
v_gene: TRBV27
CDR3aa: CASIPTGTGIGTDTQYF
CDR3nt: TGTGCCAGCATTCCTACCGGGACAGGGATTGGCACAGATACGCAGTATTTT

d_gene: TRBD1
j_gene: TRBJ1-4
abundance: .
v_gene: TRBV29-1
CDR3aa: CSGGTERNEKLFF
CDR3nt: TGCAGCGGCGGGACAGAACGTAATGAAAAACTGTTTTTT

d_gene: TRBD2
j_gene: TRBJ2-2
abundance: .
v_gene: TRBV4-2
CDR3aa: CASSQEMLAGVAGELFF
CDR3nt: TGTGCCAGCAGCCAAGAGATGCTAGCGGGAGTTGCCGGGGAGCTGTTTTTT

d_gene: .
j_gene: TRBJ1-4
abundance: .
v_gene: TRBV7-9
CDR3aa: CASSSRGGAGEKLFF
CDR3nt: TGTGCCAGCAGCTCGCGGGGGGGGGCTGGTGAAAAACTGTTTTTT

d_gene: TRBD1
j_gene: TRBJ1-1
abundance: .
v_gene: TRBV10-3
CDR3aa: CASSWGQGNTEAFF
CDR3nt: TGTGCCTCCAGCTGGGGACAGGGGAACACTGAAGCTTTCTTT

d_gene: .
j_gene: TRBJ2-2
abundance: .
v_gene: TRBV21-1
CDR3aa: CASSNVAPQGVWTGELFF
CDR3nt: TGTGCCAGCAGCAACGTCGCCCCGCAGGGGGTATGGACCGGGGAGCTGTTTTTT

d_gene: .
j_gene: TRBJ2-3
abundance: .
v_gene: TRBV7-3
CDR3aa: CASSPQTASTDTQYF
CDR3nt: TGTGCCAGCAGCCCCCAGACAGCTAGCACAGATACGCAGTATTTT

d_gene: .
j_gene: TRBJ1-2
abundance: .
v_gene: TRBV11-3
CDR3aa: CASTPREGLGGYTF
CDR3nt: TGTGCCAGCACCCCCAGGGAGGGGCTAGGCGGCTACACCTTC